The sequence of this TCR beta chain was determined in a study of blood T cell repertoires in COVID-19. In the study overall: In each case, the material was cDNA or gDNA derived from T cells, B-cell-depleted T cells, or PBMCs.

Per the original data handling: Reference gene primer amplification in the assay estimated nucleated cell counts. The table came from immunoSEQ multiplex PCR; TCRdb's copy has only in-frame clones and leaves some out. V, J and clone size derive from that table, while D and trimming were established from the DNA sequence. The data contain about 180,000 clones, more than 70% of them singletons. V was pared by 5 bases and J by 5 bases, with 7 bases of the junction left unmatched. The CDR3 is made up of 16 amino acids. Germline assignment: CDR1 SGHTA and CDR2 FQGNSA. The sample was peripheral blood. The rearrangement links TRBV7-2 to TRBJ2-1, with 12 positions matching TRBD2. This receptor was obtained from a man aged 50-59 years with active or convalescent COVID-19. Written as DNA, the CDR3 is TGTGCCAGCAGCCAAAGACTAGCGGGGGCACACAATGAGCAGTTCTTC. Amino acid sequence: CASSQRLAGAHNEQFF.